The entry that follows covers one T cell receptor beta chain sequence. These data originate in a study of TIL therapy for anti-PD-1-resistant metastatic lung cancer. Time point noted: pre-treatment sample, taken before nivolumab and TIL therapy. The tumor samples were excised metastases, mostly pleural nodules or supraclavicular lymph nodes. The CDR3 consists of 14 residues. J gave up 1 base and V 3 bases, and 3 bases lay outside the gene matches. The V gene's germline CDR1 is SGHVS and CDR2 FNYEAQ. The immunoSEQ assay was v3. Survey-level samples got approximately 1.8 million read pairs; deep-level samples got about 5-6 million. Clones were read by immunoSEQ multiplex PCR, and TCRdb kept only the in-frame ones, dropping some. Found here are about 48,000 clones, less than 85% of them singletons; the top ten hold around 5.4%.

The TCR was taken from a person aged 30 to 80 with non-small cell lung cancer. This chain links TRBV7-6 with TRBJ2-7; 7 nucleotides match TRBD1. Sample: tumor tissue, taken at baseline. The DNA for the CDR3 is TGTGCCAGCAGCTTGGGACAGATTTCCTACGAGCAGTACTTC. Protein product: CASSLGQISYEQYF.